The 19 T cell receptor beta chains given below trace back to one sample, sequenced in a study of T cell responses to AZD1222 COVID-19 vaccine. Clones were sequenced by immunoSEQ multiplex PCR, and TCRdb holds only the in-frame ones, with some missing. The sample carries approximately 110,000 clones, roughly 88% recorded once. The sample here was peripheral blood, taken on day 0 of AZD1222 vaccination. Receptors originate from an adult in good health.

This chain connects TRBV5-4 to TRBJ1-6; D unclear. The germline V and J ends were trimmed by 3 bases and 6 bases, with 13 bases remaining between them. The V gene's germline CDR1 is SGHNT and CDR2 YYREEE (reference sequence). The CDR3 runs 15 residues. CDR3 nucleotide sequence: TGTGCCAGCAGCTCTGCGCCCAATTCTAATTCACCCCTCCACTTT. Protein: CASSSAPNSNSPLHF.

This chain connects TRBV29-1 to TRBJ1-2, with D unresolved. Germline CDR1 SQVTM, CDR2 ANQGSEA. This CDR3 spans 11 amino acids. Trimming cost V 6 bases and J 8 bases, with 13 bases left between them. Written as DNA, the CDR3 is TGCAGCGTGCCAGAAGAGATGGGCTACACCTTC. Its translation: CSVPEEMGYTF.

This chain uses TRBV4-2 with TRBJ2-7; D is perhaps TRBD1 or TRBD2 (6 bases each). Germline loops: CDR1 LGHNA, CDR2 YNFKEQ. The CDR3 covers 15 residues. Trimming cost V 0 bases and J 3 bases, with 12 bases left between them. The CDR3: CASSQDGGQGYEQYF. DNA for the CDR3: TGTGCCAGCAGCCAAGACGGGGGCCAAGGCTACGAGCAGTACTTC.

CDR3 region: CASSRTGRDEKLFF. The CDR3 DNA is TGTGCCAGCAGTCGGACCGGGAGGGATGAAAAACTGTTTTTT. V and J are TRBV6-5 and TRBJ1-4; D is ambiguous. Germline V lookup: CDR1 MNHEY, CDR2 SVGAGI. The CDR3 is made up of 14 amino acids. The V gene lost 5 bases and the J gene lost 6 bases, with 13 bases spanning the gap.

The rearrangement uses TRBV3-1 (or the pseudogene TRBV3-2) and TRBJ2-7; the D call may be TRBD1 or TRBD2 (5 bases each). CDR1 is LGHDT, CDR2 YNNKEL, per germline (reference sequence). The V and J ends lost 0 bases and 5 bases respectively, with 11 bases between them. The CDR3 runs 14 residues. This CDR3 reads CASSQDIGTNEQYF. The CDR3 DNA reads as TGTGCCAGCAGCCAAGACATAGGGACCAACGAGCAGTACTTC.

V usage is TRBV6-6 and J usage is TRBJ1-6; perhaps TRBD1 as D (6 bases). Germline values: CDR1 MNHNY, CDR2 SVGAGI (reference sequence). This CDR3 has 18 residues. V lost 6 bases, J lost 6 bases, and 24 bases lay in between. The CDR3 nucleotides are TGTGCCAGCAGACGATCAGGGGCCGGTCGAATATTTAATTCACCCCTCCACTTT. Translated, it gives CASRRSGAGRIFNSPLHF.

The chain combines TRBV28 with TRBJ1-2; no clear D gene. CDR1 and CDR2 (germline): MDHEN, SYDVKM. The CDR3 is 13 amino acids. V shed 6 bases and J shed 4 bases, with 12 bases lying between them. For the CDR3, the DNA is TGTGCCAGCAGCCCCGGTGCTAGCTATGGCTACACCTTC. It translates to CASSPGASYGYTF.

The chain couples TRBV7-2 to TRBJ2-3; unclear D gene. V dropped 5 bases and J dropped 4 bases, with 16 bases sitting between them. The CDR3 has 15 residues. Looked up from germline, CDR1 is SGHTA and CDR2 is FQGNSA. The CDR3 reads CASSGRSSPSDTQYF. The CDR3 DNA is TGTGCCAGCAGCGGTCGCAGCTCTCCGTCAGATACGCAGTATTTT.

The J gene is TRBJ2-7, the V gene TRBV11-2; D is perhaps TRBD1 (6 bases). This CDR3 region has 16 residues. V was cut by 5 bases and J by 4 bases, with 21 bases left in between. Germline V gene data show CDR1 as SGHAT and CDR2 as FQNNGV. The CDR3 loop is CASSLTLASQGYEQYF. CDR3 nucleotides: TGTGCCAGCAGCCTTACCCTGGCCTCACAGGGTTACGAGCAGTACTTC.

This chain connects TRBV19 to TRBJ1-3; no clear D. CDR1 is LNHDA and CDR2 is SQIVND in the germline V gene (reference sequence). The CDR3 contains 16 residues. With 3 bases removed from V and 0 bases from J, the gap between germline ends came to 12 bases. The CDR3 reads CASSIVSGASGNTIYF. CDR3 nucleotides: TGTGCCAGTAGTATCGTCAGTGGAGCCTCTGGAAACACCATATATTTT.

V is TRBV11-2 and J is TRBJ2-1; D gene ambiguous. The V and J ends lost 3 bases and 6 bases respectively, with 6 bases between them. Germline CDR1 and CDR2: SGHAT and FQNNGV. This CDR3 has 12 amino acids. In DNA, the CDR3 is TGTGCCAGCAGCTTTTACAGCAATGAGCAGTTCTTC. Amino acids: CASSFYSNEQFF.

The genes are TRBV5-1 and TRBJ2-1; 7 bases fit TRBD1. CDR3 size: 15 residues. The J segment lost 3 bases and the V segment lost 6 bases, leaving 9 bases of the junction unmatched. The germline CDR1 and CDR2 sequences are SGHRS and YFSETQ. CDR3 DNA sequence: TGCGCCAGCAACCCGACAGGGAACCTCTACAATGAGCAGTTCTTC. Residues: CASNPTGNLYNEQFF.

The J gene is TRBJ2-7, the V gene TRBV2; tentatively, D is TRBD1 or TRBD2 (5 bases each). The germline CDR1 and CDR2 sequences are SNHLY and FYNNEI. The CDR3 runs to 15 residues. The V and J ends lost 2 bases and 2 bases respectively, with 13 bases between them. The CDR3 spells CASSEPGPSAYEQYF. The CDR3 DNA reads as TGTGCCAGCAGTGAACCGGGACCGTCAGCCTACGAGCAGTACTTC. The entire variable domain, with the rest obtained from reference TRBV2 and TRBJ2-7, is as follows: EPEVTQTPSHQVTQMGQEVILRCVPISNHLYFYWYRQILGQKVEFLVSFYNNEISEKSEIFDDQFSVERPDGSNFTLKIRSTKLEDSAMYFCASSEPGPSAYEQYFGPGTRLTVT.

As for this clone: Other nucleotide sequences in the sample specify the same CDR3. This chain connects TRBV6-5 to TRBJ1-2; the D gene is possibly TRBD1 (6 bases). The CDR3 is made up of 12 amino acids. CDR1 is MNHEY and CDR2 is SVGAGI in the germline V gene. The V and J ends lost 6 bases and 5 bases respectively, with 10 bases between them. The CDR3 DNA reads as TGTGCCAGCAGACCTACAGGGTATGGCTACACCTTC. Amino acid sequence: CASRPTGYGYTF.

The chain joins TRBV7-2 to TRBJ1-5; D not resolved. Trimming removed 5 bases at V and 0 bases at J, with 8 bases between. The V gene's germline CDR1 is SGHTA and CDR2 FQGNSA. There are 14 residues in the CDR3. This chain's CDR3 is CASSPDYSNQPQHF. The CDR3 bases are TGTGCCAGCAGCCCAGATTATAGCAATCAGCCCCAGCATTTT.

This clone appeared once. This chain connects TRBV2 to TRBJ1-2; 7 positions agree with TRBD1. CDR1 is SNHLY and CDR2 is FYNNEI in the germline V gene. This CDR3 has 13 amino acids. The ends lost 6 bases at V and 8 bases at J; junction bases unmatched: 9. The CDR3 spells CASRLTGHDGYTF. As DNA, the CDR3 is TGTGCCAGCAGGCTGACAGGGCATGACGGCTACACCTTC.

This chain connects TRBV2 to TRBJ1-4; D not certain. The V gene lost 8 bases and the J gene lost 2 bases, with 15 bases spanning the gap. Germline assignment: CDR1 SNHLY and CDR2 FYNNEI. The CDR3 spans 15 residues. For the CDR3, the DNA is TGTGCCAGCCTCTTGGACGTTTTGACTAATGAAAAACTGTTTTTT. Encoded protein: CASLLDVLTNEKLFF.

The chain recombines TRBV4-3 with TRBJ2-2; 10 bases map to TRBD1. Germline V gene sequence: CDR1 LGHNA, CDR2 YSLEER. The V segment lost 3 bases and the J segment 4 bases; nucleotides outside the gene matches: 2. This CDR3 spans 15 amino acids. CDR3 sequence reads: CASSQRTGGTGELFF. The DNA of the CDR3 is TGCGCCAGCAGCCAGAGGACAGGGGGCACCGGGGAGCTGTTTTTT.

The chain uses TRBV7-9 and TRBJ2-2, with D possibly being TRBD2 (6 bases). The ends were cut back, 3 bases at V and 1 base at J, with 6 bases in the middle. The CDR3 has 14 residues. CDR1 SEHNR and CDR2 FQNEAQ come from the germline V gene (reference sequence). The CDR3 spells CASSFSGNTGELFF. In DNA, the CDR3 is TGTGCCAGCAGCTTTAGCGGGAACACCGGGGAGCTGTTTTTT.